This TCR beta chain is drawn from a study of identical twins. Study results and limitations: The presence of invariant MAIT and iNKT cells could partly confound analyses of zero-insertion sequences.

There are 14 residues in the CDR3. Deletions cut 9 bases from V and 1 base from J, with 13 bases between. Germline CDR1 is SGHKS and CDR2 is YYEKEE (reference sequence). Template switching supplied a universal primer site; unique molecular identifiers were carried on the cDNA. TCRdb reanalysed the 5' RACE reads using MiXCR and keeps one entry per CDR3 protein. This sample has some 570,000 distinct CDR3 sequences, with about 20% found just once. In regard to this clonotype: Its antigen is not identified.

These same records also appear under a second study, on yellow fever vaccine responses in identical twins.

The chain joins TRBV5-5 to TRBJ2-2; D gene uncertain. The receptor's source is a woman between 18 and 30 years old in good health. The sequenced material came from CD4+ T cells sorted from blood. This chain's CDR3 is CAIGFGQNTGELFF. The CDR3, as DNA: TGTGCCATCGGCTTTGGGCAGAACACCGGGGAGCTGTTTTTT.